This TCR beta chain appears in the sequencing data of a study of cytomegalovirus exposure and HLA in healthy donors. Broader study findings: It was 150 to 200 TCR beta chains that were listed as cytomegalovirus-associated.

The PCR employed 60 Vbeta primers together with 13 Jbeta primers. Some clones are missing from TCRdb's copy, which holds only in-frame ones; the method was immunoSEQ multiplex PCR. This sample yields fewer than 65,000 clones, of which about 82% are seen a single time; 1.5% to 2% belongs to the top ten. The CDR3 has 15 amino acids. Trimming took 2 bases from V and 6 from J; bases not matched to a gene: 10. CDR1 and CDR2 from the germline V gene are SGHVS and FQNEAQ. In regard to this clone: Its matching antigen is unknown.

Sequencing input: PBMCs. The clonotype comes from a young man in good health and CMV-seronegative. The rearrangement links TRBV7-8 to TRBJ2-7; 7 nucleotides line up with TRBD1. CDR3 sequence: CASSLQTGRSAEQYF. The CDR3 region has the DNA TGTGCCAGCAGCTTACAGACAGGGCGATCGGCCGAGCAGTACTTC.